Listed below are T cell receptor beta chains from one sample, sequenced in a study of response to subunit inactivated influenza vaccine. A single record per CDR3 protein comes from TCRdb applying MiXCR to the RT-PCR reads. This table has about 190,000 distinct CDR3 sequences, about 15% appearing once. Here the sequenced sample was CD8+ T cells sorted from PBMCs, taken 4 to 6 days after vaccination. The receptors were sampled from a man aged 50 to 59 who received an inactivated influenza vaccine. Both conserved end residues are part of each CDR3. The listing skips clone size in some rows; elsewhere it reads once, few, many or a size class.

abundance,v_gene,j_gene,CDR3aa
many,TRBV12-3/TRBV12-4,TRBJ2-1,CASSTLGGNNEQFF
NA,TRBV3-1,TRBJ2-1,CASSQDSGSINEQFF
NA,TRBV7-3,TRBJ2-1,CASSLEFHNEQFF
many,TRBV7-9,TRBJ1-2,CASSLGTGLGYGYTF
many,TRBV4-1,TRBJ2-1,CASSQDRGGTEQFF
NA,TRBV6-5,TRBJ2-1,CASSYGGRAYDEQFF
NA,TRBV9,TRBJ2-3,CASSEGFLADTQYF
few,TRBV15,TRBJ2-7,CANSRENGVQYF
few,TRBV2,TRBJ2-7,CASSVGRGYEQYF
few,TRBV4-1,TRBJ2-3,CASSQGVGLAGGWGTDTQYF
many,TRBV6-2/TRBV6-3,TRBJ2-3,CASSYRLAGPYSTDTQYF
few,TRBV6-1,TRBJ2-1,CASSDAEVNEQFF
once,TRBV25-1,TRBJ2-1,CASSVRLVDNEQFF
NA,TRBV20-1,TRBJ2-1,CSVSPRVSYNEQFF
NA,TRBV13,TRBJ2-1,CASSPRTSNEQFF